The 24 T cell receptor beta chains below all came from one sample that was sequenced in a study of T cells in Graves' hyperthyroidism and ophthalmopathy. The CDR3 regions of TCR beta were amplified from RNA transcripts. The HTBI primer set drove a first-round RT-PCR of the TCR CDR3. TCRdb re-analysed the multiplex PCR reads in MiXCR, keeping a single row per CDR3 protein. Among fewer than 700,000 distinct CDR3 sequences listed, roughly 16% were seen once. The sample was blood. The receptors were sampled from a woman aged 30 to 39 with Graves' hyperthyroidism.

This chain joins TRBV19 and TRBJ1-1, with D possibly being TRBD1 (6 bases). This CDR3 has 13 residues. Trimming took off 7 bases at V and 11 bases at J, with 20 bases between the two ends. Looked up from germline, CDR1 is LNHDA and CDR2 is SQIVND (reference sequence). This chain's CDR3 is CASTGVFRGGAFF. The CDR3 coding sequence is TGTGCCAGTACCGGAGTCTTTCGAGGGGGGGCTTTCTTT.

This clonotype was found a few times. The V and J genes are TRBV29-1 and TRBJ1-2; maybe TRBD1 (5 bases). V was shortened by 6 bases and J by 0 bases, with 14 bases between the two germline ends. The CDR3 loop spans 14 amino acids. Germline V gene lookup returns CDR1 SQVTM and CDR2 ANQGSEA. CDR3: CSVRFDSPNYGYTF. CDR3 nucleotide sequence: TGCAGCGTCCGCTTTGACAGCCCTAACTATGGCTACACCTTC.

This clonotype was seen at least ten times. The rearrangement links TRBV30 to TRBJ2-1; weak D call: TRBD2 (5 bases). Germline CDR1 GTSNPN, CDR2 SVGIG (reference sequence). The CDR3 is made up of 13 amino acids. V lost 7 bases and J lost 1, with 11 bases in between. The CDR3 protein is CAFGKDSYNEQFF. CDR3 bases: TGTGCCTTCGGGAAAGATTCCTACAATGAGCAGTTCTTC.

Ten or more counts support this clonotype. This rearrangement joins TRBV12-5 to TRBJ2-7; no reliable D call. Trimming took 5 bases from V and 2 from J, leaving 16 bases between them. Germline V lookup: CDR1 LGHNT, CDR2 FRNRAP. This CDR3 spans 15 amino acids. The CDR3 spells CASGLHQTWAYEQYF. CDR3 in DNA: TGTGCTAGTGGTCTCCATCAGACATGGGCCTACGAGCAGTACTTC.

This sequence joins TRBV7-9 and TRBJ2-1, with D unresolved. Trimming stripped 1 base from V and 0 bases from J, with 10 bases between. This CDR3 has 16 amino acids. CDR1 is SEHNR and CDR2 is FQNEAQ in the germline V gene (reference sequence). CDR3 bases: TGTGCCAGCAGCTTAGGTAGTGGCGTCTCCTACAATGAGCAGTTCTTC. Translation gives CASSLGSGVSYNEQFF.

This clonotype occurred many times. The rearrangement joins TRBV11-2 to TRBJ2-1; perhaps TRBD2 as D (7 bases). Germline V gene sequence: CDR1 SGHAT, CDR2 FQNNGV. The V and J ends lost 2 bases and 8 bases respectively, with 19 bases between them. CDR3 size: 16 residues. The CDR3 here is CASSLRGGGSVDEQFF. The CDR3 region has the DNA TGTGCCAGCAGCTTACGTGGGGGCGGGAGTGTCGATGAGCAGTTCTTC.

A few counts support this clonotype. V is TRBV4-3 and J is TRBJ1-4; D not resolved. V dropped 0 bases and J dropped 8 bases, with 16 bases sitting between them. Germline CDR1 is LGHNA and CDR2 is YSLEER. The CDR3 is 16 amino acids. CDR3 in amino acids: CASSQESLGFREKLFF. DNA of the CDR3: TGCGCCAGCAGCCAAGAGAGTTTGGGGTTCCGCGAAAAACTGTTTTTT.

This clonotype was seen ten or more times. The chain carries TRBV2 and TRBJ1-2; 8 bases line up with TRBD1. Trimming cost V 5 bases and J 4 bases; bases outside gene matches: 6. Germline loops: CDR1 SNHLY, CDR2 FYNNEI. There are 14 residues in the CDR3. The CDR3 here is CASSSGGLIYGYTF. CDR3 bases: TGTGCCAGCAGTTCAGGGGGCTTAATCTATGGCTACACCTTC.

Worth noting for this clonotype: At one boundary the junction diverges from the germline segment, which might be a read error. For the CDR3, the DNA is TGTGCCACCAGTTTTAGCAGGGGGGAAAATCAGCCCCAGCATTTT. This codes for CATSFSRGENQPQHF. The gene calls are TRBV28 and TRBJ1-5; 7 nucleotides align to TRBD1. The CDR3 runs to 15 residues. Germline CDR1 and CDR2: MDHEN and SYDVKM. The full variable domain, in which reference TRBV28 and TRBJ1-5 provide the parts outside the CDR3, is DVKVTQSSRYLVKRTGEKVFLECVQDMDHENMFWYRQDPGLGLRLIYFSYDVKMKEKGDIPEGYSVSREKKERFSLILESASTNQTSMYLCATSFSRGENQPQHFGDGTRLSIL.

In its sample, this clonotype was seen a few times. The J gene is TRBJ2-3, the V gene TRBV3-1, with D unresolved. V lost 4 bases and J 2 bases, leaving 10 bases between the germline ends. CDR1 and CDR2 (germline): LGHDT, YNNKEL (reference sequence). This CDR3 comprises 14 residues. The chain's CDR3 is CASSPRTYTDTQYF. In nucleotides, the CDR3 is TGTGCCAGCAGCCCAAGAACTTACACAGATACGCAGTATTTT.

The CDR3 nucleotides are TGTGCCAGCAGCTTGCCTCGACAGGGAAAGTACGAGCAGTACTTC. The encoded protein is CASSLPRQGKYEQYF. The J gene is TRBJ2-7, the V gene TRBV5-4; 7 positions agree with TRBD1. The CDR3 sequence is 15 residues long. The junction had 8 bases not matched to a gene; V was cut back by 1 base and J by 4 bases. Germline lookup yields CDR1 SGHNT and CDR2 YYREEE (reference sequence).

The chain has TRBV20-1 and TRBJ2-3, with D unresolved. This CDR3 is 13 amino acids long. Germline lookup yields CDR1 DFQATT and CDR2 SNEGSKA (reference sequence). Deletions cut 1 base from V and 0 bases from J, with 5 bases between. CDR3 bases: TGCAGTGCTAGAGGGTCTAGCACAGATACGCAGTATTTT. Translated: CSARGSSTDTQYF.

The sample holds many counts of this clonotype. This chain uses TRBV5-1 with TRBJ2-1, with D hard to call. V was trimmed by 2 bases and J by 4 bases, leaving 10 bases between them. The CDR3 sequence is 14 residues long. Germline V CDR1 and CDR2: SGHRS, YFSETQ. The CDR3 coding sequence is TGCGCCAGCAGCTTACCAGTCGGTTACAATGAGCAGTTCTTC. As protein: CASSLPVGYNEQFF.

This clonotype was observed a few times. The chain employs TRBV27 and TRBJ2-1; the D gene could be TRBD1 or TRBD2 (6 bases each). V dropped 6 bases and J dropped 6 bases, with 15 bases sitting between them. Per germline, CDR1 MNHEY and CDR2 SMNVEV (reference sequence). The CDR3 loop spans 14 amino acids. The CDR3 here is CASSHRGGRNEQFF. Written as DNA, the CDR3 is TGTGCCAGCAGCCACCGAGGGGGGCGCAATGAGCAGTTCTTC.

This clonotype has a count of ten or more. J is TRBJ1-2 and V is TRBV28, with 7 bases lining up with TRBD1. The germline V gene encodes CDR1 MDHEN and CDR2 SYDVKM. V trimming: 5 bases; J trimming: 6 bases; junction bases outside the gene matches: 18. There are 17 residues in the CDR3. CDR3 residues: CASSLSYLGTAVDGYTF. The CDR3 region has the DNA TGTGCCAGCAGTCTGAGCTACCTCGGGACAGCAGTGGATGGCTACACCTTC.

CDR3 region: CASSMAEASYEQYF. The CDR3 coding sequence is TGTGCCAGTAGTATGGCAGAAGCCTCCTACGAGCAGTACTTC. The chain joins TRBV19 to TRBJ2-7; D remains unclear. The ends were cut back, 3 bases at V and 0 bases at J, with 9 bases in the middle. The CDR3 runs 14 residues. Looked up from germline, CDR1 is LNHDA and CDR2 is SQIVND (reference sequence).

The V gene is TRBV27, the J gene TRBJ1-6; 8 nucleotides align to TRBD1. In germline, CDR1 is MNHEY, CDR2 SMNVEV (reference sequence). CDR3 length: 17 residues. V was pared by 1 base and J by 7 bases, with 9 bases of the junction left unmatched. The DNA of the CDR3 is TGTGCCAGCAGTTTATTCTTAGGACAGGGTACGAATTCACCCCTCCACTTT. It translates to CASSLFLGQGTNSPLHF.

In the case of this clonotype: Possible read error: a much larger clone is one base away. The rearrangement links TRBV20-1 to TRBJ2-1; 8 nucleotides match TRBD2. This CDR3 has 17 amino acids. CDR1 and CDR2 from the germline V gene are DFQATT and SNEGSKA (reference sequence). CDR3 sequence reads: CSAPVRASGPSYNEHFF. The CDR3 DNA reads as TGCAGTGCCCCCGTCCGGGCTAGCGGGCCCTCCTACAATGAGCACTTCTTC.

This clonotype occurred a few times. This rearrangement joins TRBV5-1 to TRBJ2-7; 10 bases agree with TRBD2. Germline CDR1 SGHRS, CDR2 YFSETQ. Trimming took 1 base from V and 1 from J; bases not matched to a gene: 11. The CDR3 length is 18 residues. In DNA, the CDR3 is TGCGCCAGCAGCTTGAGCCTAGCGGGAGTTGGTGGGTCCTACGAGCAGTACTTC. Protein: CASSLSLAGVGGSYEQYF. Full variable domain (missing parts from reference TRBV5-1 and TRBJ2-7): KAGVTQTPRYLIKTRGQQVTLSCSPISGHRSVSWYQQTPGQGLQFLFEYFSETQRNKGNFPGRFSGRQFSNSRSEMNVSTLELGDSALYLCASSLSLAGVGGSYEQYFGPGTRLTVT.

This clonotype has ten or more counts. This CDR3 is CASSLSTVLNEQYF. CDR3 DNA: TGTGCCAGCAGTTTATCCACAGTGCTTAACGAGCAGTACTTC. This sequence joins TRBV27 and TRBJ2-7; D ambiguous. There are 14 residues in the CDR3. CDR1 MNHEY and CDR2 SMNVEV come from the germline V gene (reference sequence). V lost 0 bases to trimming and J lost 5 bases, with 11 bases between them.

This clonotype was seen at least ten times. The rearrangement joins TRBV27 to TRBJ2-5; D is unresolved. V was cut by 1 base and J by 7 bases, with 10 bases left in between. The CDR3 consists of 13 residues. Germline CDR1 reads MNHEY; CDR2 reads SMNVEV (reference sequence). The CDR3 loop reads CASSLFPSGTQYF. The CDR3 DNA is TGTGCCAGCAGTTTATTCCCCTCGGGGACCCAGTACTTC.

This clonotype was counted ten times or more. This rearrangement joins TRBV20-1 to TRBJ2-5; D remains unclear. This CDR3 region has 11 residues. V shed 6 bases and J shed 2 bases, with 7 bases lying between them. Germline CDR1 DFQATT, CDR2 SNEGSKA (reference sequence). CDR3 sequence: CSAGEQETQYF. For the CDR3, the DNA is TGCAGTGCCGGAGAACAAGAGACCCAGTACTTC.

This clonotype was seen only a few times. The chain recombines TRBV7-8 with TRBJ2-1; D gene ambiguous. The V gene's germline CDR1 is SGHVS and CDR2 FQNEAQ. The CDR3 covers 16 residues. V lost 1 base and J 4 bases, leaving 14 bases between the germline ends. CDR3 amino acids: CASSLVSPPLYNEQFF. CDR3 in DNA: TGTGCCAGCAGCTTAGTAAGTCCTCCCCTTTACAATGAGCAGTTCTTC. Combining the CDR3 with reference TRBV7-8 and TRBJ2-1 gives the whole variable domain GAGVSQSPRYKVAKRGQDVALRCDPISGHVSLFWYQQALGQGPEFLTYFQNEAQLDKSGLPSDRFFAERPEGSVSTLKIQRTQQEDSAVYLCASSLVSPPLYNEQFFGPGTRLTVL.

This clonotype was found many times. The rearrangement joins TRBV30 to TRBJ2-3; tentative D call: TRBD1 (5 bases). Germline V gene lookup returns CDR1 GTSNPN and CDR2 SVGIG (reference sequence). The CDR3 contains 14 residues. Trimming took off 3 bases at V and 2 bases at J, with 12 bases between the two ends. CDR3 residues: CAWSRRGFTDTQYF. The CDR3 DNA reads as TGTGCCTGGAGCAGAAGGGGTTTCACAGATACGCAGTATTTT.